This T cell receptor beta chain is drawn from a study of shared clonotypes between healthy human individuals. Regarding this clone: Its antigen is as yet unknown.

Profiling relied on immunoSEQ multiplex PCR, and the TCRdb table lists in-frame clones only, not all of them. The sample comprises under 2,000,000 clones, less than 95% of which are singletons, and more than 0.95% rests with the top ten. Positively selected for CCR7, the CD45RO-negative cells used as naive CD8 cells excluded terminally differentiated effector memory CD45RA+ cells. Whole-study results and caveats: Among donors, sharing of clonotypes was expected to be affected by sequencing depth.

Germline values: CDR1 GTSNPN, CDR2 SVGIG (reference sequence). J lost 3 bases, V lost 7 bases, and 3 bases had no gene match. The CDR3 has 12 residues. This TCR came from a man aged 18 to 30 in good health. V gene TRBV30 combines with J gene TRBJ1-1; 9 bases fit TRBD1. The sample taken for sequencing was naive CD8+ T cells sorted from blood. Here the CDR3 DNA reads TGTGCCTTCGACAGGGGGGACACTGAAGCTTTCTTT. Translated, it gives CAFDRGDTEAFF.